The clone carrying this TCR beta chain has ten or more counts. What it binds is unknown. Per germline, CDR1 LNHNV and CDR2 YYDKDF (reference sequence). With 7 bases clipped from V and 5 bases from J, the junction kept 7 bases outside the gene matches. The CDR3 runs to 15 residues. The data were taken from a study of CD8 T cells in ankylosing spondylitis. Study-level results: Within matched ankylosing spondylitis synovial fluid, disease-linked clones were reportedly significantly enriched.

Quantitative 5'-RACE with molecular barcodes generated TCR beta libraries. TCRdb reanalysed the 5' RACE reads using MiXCR and keeps one entry per CDR3 protein. Found here are some 200,000 distinct CDR3 sequences, under 30% of them singletons; the top ten hold about 6.2%. V is TRBV15 and J is TRBJ2-1; 11 positions match TRBD2. Sequenced sample: blood, either unsorted or a sorted T cell fraction (not recorded which). The TCR originated in a male donor with ankylosing spondylitis or in good health (not recorded which). This CDR3 reads CATIPGTSGNNEQFF. DNA for the CDR3: TGTGCCACCATCCCCGGGACTAGCGGAAACAATGAGCAGTTCTTC.